The rows below give T cell receptor beta chains drawn from one sample of a study of shared clonotypes between healthy human individuals. Using immunoSEQ multiplex PCR, the repertoire was profiled, and TCRdb retains in-frame clones only, with some absent. The sample consists of over 2 million clones, about 95% of them appearing once. Sequencing input: naive CD8+ T cells sorted from blood. The source of these receptors is a man between 18 and 29 years old in good health. CDR3s include the opening cysteine and the closing phenylalanine or tryptophan. A clone size is listed for some rows: how often the clone was seen (once, few, many), or a class if it is expanded.

j_gene | v_gene | abundance | CDR3aa
TRBJ2-7 | TRBV13 | - | CASSSALGGSLEQYF
TRBJ2-4 | TRBV9 | - | CASSSRDRDPKNIQYF
TRBJ2-7 | TRBV6-5 | - | CASSWGQGAGEQYF
TRBJ1-4 | TRBV27 | - | CASSLSPGLEEKLFF
TRBJ2-6 | TRBV9 | - | CASSESVNSGANVLTF
TRBJ2-5 | TRBV5-6 | - | CASSFREGQETQYF
TRBJ1-4 | TRBV21-1 | once | CASRHRPPSNEKLFF
TRBJ1-1 | TRBV13 | - | CASSPSPGAHPNTEAFF
TRBJ1-5 | TRBV27 | few | CASSLSGEYSNQPQHF
TRBJ1-6 | TRBV10-3 | once | CAIIRQGGFLGSPLHF
TRBJ2-4 | TRBV7-9 | - | CASSSFGQPPLVYSIQYF
TRBJ2-1 | TRBV12-5 | - | CASGLGTGIRDEQFF
TRBJ2-7 | TRBV6-5 | - | CASSYSAGQISYEQYF
TRBJ1-2 | TRBV7-8 | - | CASSYAAFYGYTF
TRBJ2-2 | TRBV7-6 | - | CASSPGEGTGELFF
TRBJ2-1 | TRBV27 | - | CASSYRRPRDYNEQFF
TRBJ2-2 | TRBV7-2 | few | CASSLVLGELFF
TRBJ2-1 | TRBV29-1 | - | CSVVQRDLYNEQFF
TRBJ2-2 | TRBV4-1 | once | CASSLVGGGRNTGELFF
TRBJ2-2 | TRBV11-2 | - | CASSFDPFRLAGGTGELFF